This TCR beta chain was sequenced in a study of shared clonotypes between healthy human individuals. Whole-study findings and limits: Larger richness was generally estimated for naive than memory subsets. The sharing of 4% to 5.5% of naive CD4 clonotypes was seen across several donors.

In regard to this clone: Its specificity is unknown.

Trimming removed 2 bases from V and 3 bases from J, with 14 bases in between. Germline V lookup: CDR1 GTSNPN, CDR2 SVGIG (reference sequence). The CDR3 loop spans 14 amino acids. Profiled with immunoSEQ multiplex PCR; TCRdb holds only in-frame clones, not every one. The sample consists of about 710,000 clones, around four fifths of them appearing once. The study drew its donors from healthy HIV-negative adults without recent acute infections or vaccinations. A CD45RA+ naive subset and a CD45RA-negative memory subset were split from CD4+ cells. V gene TRBV30 combines with J gene TRBJ2-7, with D possibly being TRBD1 (5 bases). Input material: memory CD4+ T cells sorted from blood. The sample's subset: CD45RA-negative fraction. This clonotype was sampled from a woman in her twenties or thirties in good health. The CDR3 nucleotides are TGTGCCTGGAGTTCTGGGGCACCCATCTACGAGCAGTACTTC. It codes for CAWSSGAPIYEQYF. Filled out from reference TRBV30 and TRBJ2-7, the complete variable domain reads SQTIHQWPATLVQPVGSPLSLECTVEGTSNPNLYWYRQAAGRGLQLLFYSVGIGQISSEVPQNLSASRPQDRQFILSSKKLLLSDSGFYLCAWSSGAPIYEQYFGPGTRLTVT.